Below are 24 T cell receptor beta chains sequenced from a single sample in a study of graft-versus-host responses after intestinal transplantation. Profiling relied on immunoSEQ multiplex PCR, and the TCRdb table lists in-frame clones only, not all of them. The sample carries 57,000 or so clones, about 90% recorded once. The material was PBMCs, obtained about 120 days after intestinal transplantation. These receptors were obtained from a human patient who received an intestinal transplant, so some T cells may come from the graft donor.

The CDR3 loop is CASSQEIPGQYNEQFF. The CDR3 DNA reads as TGCGCCAGCAGCCAAGAGATCCCGGGCCAATACAATGAGCAGTTCTTC. The chain is built from TRBV4-1 and TRBJ2-1, with D unclear. The germline CDR1 and CDR2 sequences are MGHRA and YSYEKL. This CDR3 has 16 amino acids. Trimming stripped 0 bases from V and 4 bases from J, with 13 bases between.

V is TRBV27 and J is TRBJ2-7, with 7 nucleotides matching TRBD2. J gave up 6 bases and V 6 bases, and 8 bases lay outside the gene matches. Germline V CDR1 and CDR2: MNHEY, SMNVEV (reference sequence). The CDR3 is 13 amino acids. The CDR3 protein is CASSLGLRTEQYF. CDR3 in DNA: TGTGCCAGCAGCCTGGGACTAAGGACCGAGCAGTACTTC.

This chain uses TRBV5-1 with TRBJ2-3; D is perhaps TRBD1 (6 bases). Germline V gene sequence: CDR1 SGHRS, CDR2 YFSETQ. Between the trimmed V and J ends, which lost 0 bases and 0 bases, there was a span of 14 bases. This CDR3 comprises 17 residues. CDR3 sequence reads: CASSLVPPGASTDTQYF. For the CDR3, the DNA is TGCGCCAGCAGCTTGGTTCCCCCAGGGGCTAGCACAGATACGCAGTATTTT.

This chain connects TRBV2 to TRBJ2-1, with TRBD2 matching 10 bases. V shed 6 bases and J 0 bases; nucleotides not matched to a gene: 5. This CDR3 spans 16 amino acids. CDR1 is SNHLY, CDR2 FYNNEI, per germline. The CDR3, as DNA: TGTGCCAGCAGCCTAGCGGGAGTCCTCTCCTACAATGAGCAGTTCTTC. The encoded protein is CASSLAGVLSYNEQFF. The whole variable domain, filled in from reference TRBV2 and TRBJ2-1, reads EPEVTQTPSHQVTQMGQEVILRCVPISNHLYFYWYRQILGQKVEFLVSFYNNEISEKSEIFDDQFSVERPDGSNFTLKIRSTKLEDSAMYFCASSLAGVLSYNEQFFGPGTRLTVL.

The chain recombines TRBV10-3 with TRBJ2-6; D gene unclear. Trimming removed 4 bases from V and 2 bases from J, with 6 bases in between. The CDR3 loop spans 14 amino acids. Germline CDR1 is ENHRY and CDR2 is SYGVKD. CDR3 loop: CAISADAGANVLTF. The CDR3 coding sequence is TGTGCCATCAGTGCGGATGCTGGGGCCAACGTCCTGACTTTC.

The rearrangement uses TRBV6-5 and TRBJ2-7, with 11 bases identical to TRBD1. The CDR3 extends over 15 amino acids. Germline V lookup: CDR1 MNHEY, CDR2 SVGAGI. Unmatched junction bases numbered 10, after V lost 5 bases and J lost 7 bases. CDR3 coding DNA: TGTGCCAGCAGTCTCATTGGGACAGGGGGGAAAGAGCAGTACTTC. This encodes CASSLIGTGGKEQYF.

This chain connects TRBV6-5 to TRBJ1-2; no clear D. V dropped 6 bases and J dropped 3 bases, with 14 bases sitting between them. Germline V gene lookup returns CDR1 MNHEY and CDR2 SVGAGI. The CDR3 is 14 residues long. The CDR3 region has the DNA TGTGCCAGCAGCCGCCTCCTTAACGACTATGGCTACACCTTC. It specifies CASSRLLNDYGYTF.

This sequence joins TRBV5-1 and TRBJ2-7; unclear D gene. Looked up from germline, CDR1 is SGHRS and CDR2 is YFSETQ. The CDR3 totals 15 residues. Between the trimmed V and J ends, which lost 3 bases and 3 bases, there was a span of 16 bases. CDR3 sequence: CASSYPPLRSYEQYF. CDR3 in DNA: TGCGCCAGCAGCTACCCGCCGCTGCGGAGCTACGAGCAGTACTTC.

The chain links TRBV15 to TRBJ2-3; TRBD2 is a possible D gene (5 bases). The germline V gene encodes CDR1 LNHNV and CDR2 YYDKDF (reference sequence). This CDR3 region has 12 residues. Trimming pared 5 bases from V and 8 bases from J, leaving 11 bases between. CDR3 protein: CATSWRWGTQYF. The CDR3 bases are TGTGCCACCAGCTGGAGGTGGGGTACGCAGTATTTT.

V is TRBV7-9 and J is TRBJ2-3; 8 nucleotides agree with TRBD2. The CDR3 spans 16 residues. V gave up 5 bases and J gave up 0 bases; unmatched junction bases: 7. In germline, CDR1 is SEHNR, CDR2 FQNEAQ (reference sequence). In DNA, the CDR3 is TGTGCCAGCAGCACACTACTAGCGGCGAGCACAGATACGCAGTATTTT. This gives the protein CASSTLLAASTDTQYF.

CDR3 nucleotide sequence: TGTGCCAGCAGCTCCACGCGGGAAAAACTGTTTTTT. It encodes CASSSTREKLFF. The V and J genes are TRBV6-5 and TRBJ1-4; D is undetermined. Germline values: CDR1 MNHEY, CDR2 SVGAGI. This CDR3 has 12 residues. V was cut by 6 bases and J by 8 bases, with 10 bases left in between.

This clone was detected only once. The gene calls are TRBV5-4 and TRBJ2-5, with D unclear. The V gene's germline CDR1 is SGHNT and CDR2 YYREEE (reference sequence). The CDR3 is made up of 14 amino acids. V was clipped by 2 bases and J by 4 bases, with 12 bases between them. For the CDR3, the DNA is TGTGCCAGCAGCTTACAGTCCGCCAGAGAGACCCAGTACTTC. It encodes CASSLQSARETQYF.

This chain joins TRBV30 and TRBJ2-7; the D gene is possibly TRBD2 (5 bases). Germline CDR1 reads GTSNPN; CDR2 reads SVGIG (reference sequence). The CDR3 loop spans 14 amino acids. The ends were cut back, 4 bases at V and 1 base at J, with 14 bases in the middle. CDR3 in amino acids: CAWTFSVISYEQYF. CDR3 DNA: TGTGCCTGGACGTTTAGCGTCATATCCTACGAGCAGTACTTC. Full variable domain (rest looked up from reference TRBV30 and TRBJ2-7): SQTIHQWPATLVQPVGSPLSLECTVEGTSNPNLYWYRQAAGRGLQLLFYSVGIGQISSEVPQNLSASRPQDRQFILSSKKLLLSDSGFYLCAWTFSVISYEQYFGPGTRLTVT.

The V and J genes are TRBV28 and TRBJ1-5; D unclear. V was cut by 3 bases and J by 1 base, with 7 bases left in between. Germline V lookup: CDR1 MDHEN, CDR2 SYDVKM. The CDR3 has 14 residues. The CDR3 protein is CASSFGRSNQPQHF. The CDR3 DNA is TGTGCCAGCAGTTTCGGGAGAAGCAATCAGCCCCAGCATTTT.

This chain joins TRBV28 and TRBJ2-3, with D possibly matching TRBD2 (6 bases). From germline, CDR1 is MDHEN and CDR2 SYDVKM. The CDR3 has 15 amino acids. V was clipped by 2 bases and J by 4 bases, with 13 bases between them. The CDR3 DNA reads TGTGCCAGCAGTTTAGTGCCAGGAGGGCCAGATACGCAGTATTTT. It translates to CASSLVPGGPDTQYF.

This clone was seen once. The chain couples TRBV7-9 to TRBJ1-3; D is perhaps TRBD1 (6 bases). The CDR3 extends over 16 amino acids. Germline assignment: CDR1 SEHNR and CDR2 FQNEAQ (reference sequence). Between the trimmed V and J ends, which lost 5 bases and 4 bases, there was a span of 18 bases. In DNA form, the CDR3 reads TGTGCCAGCAGCCATCCTTTCCAGGGGTTAGGAAACACCATATATTTT. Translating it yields CASSHPFQGLGNTIYF.

This CDR3 is CASSPRDHLDYGYTF. The CDR3 DNA sequence: TGTGCCAGCTCACCACGAGACCATCTAGACTATGGCTACACCTTC. The chain joins TRBV18 to TRBJ1-2; D gene unclear. CDR3 length: 15 amino acids. Trimming took 1 base from V and 3 from J, leaving 12 bases between them. Looked up from germline, CDR1 is KGHSH and CDR2 is LQKENI.

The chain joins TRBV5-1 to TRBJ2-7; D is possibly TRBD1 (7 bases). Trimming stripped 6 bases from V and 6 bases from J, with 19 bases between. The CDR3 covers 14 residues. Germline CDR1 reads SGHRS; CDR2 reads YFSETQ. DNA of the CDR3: TGCGCCAGCAACCAGGGGGGTCCCCTGGCCGAGCAGTACTTC. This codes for CASNQGGPLAEQYF.

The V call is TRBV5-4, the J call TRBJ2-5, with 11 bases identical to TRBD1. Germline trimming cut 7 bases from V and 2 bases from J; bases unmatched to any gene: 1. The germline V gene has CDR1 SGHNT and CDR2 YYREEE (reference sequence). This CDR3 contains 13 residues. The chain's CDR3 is CASGTGGQETQYF. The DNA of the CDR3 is TGTGCCAGCGGGACAGGGGGGCAAGAGACCCAGTACTTC.

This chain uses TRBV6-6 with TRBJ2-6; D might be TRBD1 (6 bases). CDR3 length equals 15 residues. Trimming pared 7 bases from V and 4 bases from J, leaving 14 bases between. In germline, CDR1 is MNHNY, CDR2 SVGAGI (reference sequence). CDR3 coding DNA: TGTGCCAGCATGTACTCAGGGGCAGGGGCCAACGTCCTGACTTTC. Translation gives CASMYSGAGANVLTF.

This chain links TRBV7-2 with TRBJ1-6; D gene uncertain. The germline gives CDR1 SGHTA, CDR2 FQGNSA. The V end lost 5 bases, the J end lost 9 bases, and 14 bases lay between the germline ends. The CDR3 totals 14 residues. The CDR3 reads CASSRDTYGSPLHF. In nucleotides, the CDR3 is TGTGCCAGCAGCAGAGACACATACGGTTCACCCCTCCACTTT.

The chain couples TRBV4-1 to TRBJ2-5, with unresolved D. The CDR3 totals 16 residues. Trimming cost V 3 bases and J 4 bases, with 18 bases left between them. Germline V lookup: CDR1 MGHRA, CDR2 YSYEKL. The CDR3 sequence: CASSHSGPRIGETQYF. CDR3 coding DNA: TGCGCCAGCAGCCATTCCGGGCCGCGAATAGGAGAGACCCAGTACTTC.

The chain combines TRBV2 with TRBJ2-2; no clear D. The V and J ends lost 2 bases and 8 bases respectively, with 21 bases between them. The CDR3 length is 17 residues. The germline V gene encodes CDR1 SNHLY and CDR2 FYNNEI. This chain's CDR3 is CASSERSSDLLFGELFF. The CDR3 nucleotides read TGTGCCAGCAGTGAACGGAGCTCAGACCTACTTTTTGGGGAGCTGTTTTTT.

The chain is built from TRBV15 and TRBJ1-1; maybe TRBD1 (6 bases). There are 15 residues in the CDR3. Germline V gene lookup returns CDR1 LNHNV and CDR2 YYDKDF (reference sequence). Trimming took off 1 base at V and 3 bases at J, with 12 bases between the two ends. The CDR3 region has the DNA TGTGCCACCAGCAGAGTTAGGGCAGGGGACACTGAAGCTTTCTTT. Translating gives CATSRVRAGDTEAFF.